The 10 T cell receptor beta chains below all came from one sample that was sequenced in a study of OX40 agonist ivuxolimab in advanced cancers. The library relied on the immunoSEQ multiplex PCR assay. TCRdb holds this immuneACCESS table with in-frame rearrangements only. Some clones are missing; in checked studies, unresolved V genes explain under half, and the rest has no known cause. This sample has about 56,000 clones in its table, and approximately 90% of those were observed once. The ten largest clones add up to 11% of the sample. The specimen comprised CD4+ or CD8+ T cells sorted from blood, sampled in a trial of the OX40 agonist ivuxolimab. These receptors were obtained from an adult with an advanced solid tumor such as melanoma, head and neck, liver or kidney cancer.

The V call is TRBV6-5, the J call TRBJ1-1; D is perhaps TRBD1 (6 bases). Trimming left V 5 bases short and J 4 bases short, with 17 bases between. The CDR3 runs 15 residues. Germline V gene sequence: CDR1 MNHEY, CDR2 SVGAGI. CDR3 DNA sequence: TGTGCCAGCAGTGTCCGTGGGGGGCGCGGCACTGAAGCTTTCTTT. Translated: CASSVRGGRGTEAFF.

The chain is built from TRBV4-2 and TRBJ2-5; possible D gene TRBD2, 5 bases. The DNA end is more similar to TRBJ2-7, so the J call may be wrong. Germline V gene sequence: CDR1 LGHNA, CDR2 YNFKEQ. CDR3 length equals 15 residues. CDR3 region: CASSQDHGIAYEQYF. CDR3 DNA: TGTGCCAGCAGCCAAGATCACGGGATAGCATACGAGCAGTACTTC.

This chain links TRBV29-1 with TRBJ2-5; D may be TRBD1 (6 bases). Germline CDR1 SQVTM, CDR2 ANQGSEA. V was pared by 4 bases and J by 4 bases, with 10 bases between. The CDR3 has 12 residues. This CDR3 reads CSVVQGGETQYF. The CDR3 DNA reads TGCAGCGTTGTACAGGGCGGAGAGACCCAGTACTTC.

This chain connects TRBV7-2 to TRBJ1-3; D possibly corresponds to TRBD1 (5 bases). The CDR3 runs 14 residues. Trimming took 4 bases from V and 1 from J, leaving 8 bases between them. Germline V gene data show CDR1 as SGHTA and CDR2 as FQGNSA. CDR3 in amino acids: CASSSTASGNTIYF. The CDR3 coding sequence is TGTGCCAGCAGCTCGACAGCGTCTGGAAACACCATATATTTT.

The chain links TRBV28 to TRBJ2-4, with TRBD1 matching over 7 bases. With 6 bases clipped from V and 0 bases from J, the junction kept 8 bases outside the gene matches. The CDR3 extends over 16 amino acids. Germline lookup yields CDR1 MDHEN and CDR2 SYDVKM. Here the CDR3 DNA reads TGTGCCAGCAGCATACAGGGGACCTTAGCCAAAAACATTCAGTACTTC. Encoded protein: CASSIQGTLAKNIQYF. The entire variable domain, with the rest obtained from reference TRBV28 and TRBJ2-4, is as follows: DVKVTQSSRYLVKRTGEKVFLECVQDMDHENMFWYRQDPGLGLRLIYFSYDVKMKEKGDIPEGYSVSREKKERFSLILESASTNQTSMYLCASSIQGTLAKNIQYFGAGTRLSVL.

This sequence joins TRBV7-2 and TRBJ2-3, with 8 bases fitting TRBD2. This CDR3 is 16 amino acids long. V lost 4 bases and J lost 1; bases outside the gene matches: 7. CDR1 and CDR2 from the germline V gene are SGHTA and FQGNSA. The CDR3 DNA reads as TGTGCCAGCAGCTCCCTTACTAGCGGTGGCACAGATACGCAGTATTTT. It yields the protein CASSSLTSGGTDTQYF.

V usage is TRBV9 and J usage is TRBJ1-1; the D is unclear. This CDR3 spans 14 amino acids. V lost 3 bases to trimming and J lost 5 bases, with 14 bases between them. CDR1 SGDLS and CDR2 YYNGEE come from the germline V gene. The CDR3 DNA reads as TGTGCCAGCAGCGCACTAGGTTTAGGAACTGAAGCTTTCTTT. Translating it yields CASSALGLGTEAFF.

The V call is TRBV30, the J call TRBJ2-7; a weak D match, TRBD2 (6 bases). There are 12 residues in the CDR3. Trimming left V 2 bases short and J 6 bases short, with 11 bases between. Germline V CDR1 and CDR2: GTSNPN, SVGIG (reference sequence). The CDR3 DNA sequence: TGTGCCTGGAGTTTGACTAGTTCCGAGCAGTACTTC. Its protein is CAWSLTSSEQYF.

CDR3: CASSYTGMGQPQHF. The DNA for the CDR3 is TGTGCCAGCAGTTACACAGGGATGGGCCAGCCCCAGCATTTT. This chain joins TRBV6-5 and TRBJ1-5; D is possibly TRBD1 (6 bases). Germline CDR1 reads MNHEY; CDR2 reads SVGAGI. V was cut by 2 bases and J by 7 bases, with 12 bases left in between. The CDR3 spans 14 residues.

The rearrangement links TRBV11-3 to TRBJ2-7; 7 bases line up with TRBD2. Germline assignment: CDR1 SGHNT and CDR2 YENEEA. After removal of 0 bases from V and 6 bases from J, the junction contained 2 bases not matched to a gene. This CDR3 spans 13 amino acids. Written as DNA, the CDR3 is TGTGCCAGCAGCTTAGAATCGGGGGGCGAGCAGTACTTC. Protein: CASSLESGGEQYF. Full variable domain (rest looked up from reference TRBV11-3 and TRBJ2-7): EAGVVQSPRYKIIEKKQPVAFWCNPISGHNTLYWYLQNLGQGPELLIRYENEEAVDDSQLPKDRFSAERLKGVDSTLKIQPAELGDSAVYLCASSLESGGEQYFGPGTRLTVT.